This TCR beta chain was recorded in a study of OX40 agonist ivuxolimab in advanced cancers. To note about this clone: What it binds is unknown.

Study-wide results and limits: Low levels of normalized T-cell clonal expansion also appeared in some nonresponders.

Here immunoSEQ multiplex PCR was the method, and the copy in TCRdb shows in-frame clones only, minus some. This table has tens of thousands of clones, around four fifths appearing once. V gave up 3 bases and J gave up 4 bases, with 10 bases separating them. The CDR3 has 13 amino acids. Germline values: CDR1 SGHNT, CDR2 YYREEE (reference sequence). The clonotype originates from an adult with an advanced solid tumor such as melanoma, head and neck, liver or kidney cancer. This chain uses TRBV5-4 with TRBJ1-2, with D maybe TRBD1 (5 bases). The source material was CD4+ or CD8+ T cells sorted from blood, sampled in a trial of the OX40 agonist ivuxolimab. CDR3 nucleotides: TGTGCCAGCAGCTCCGACAGTCGCTATGGCTACACCTTC. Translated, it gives CASSSDSRYGYTF.